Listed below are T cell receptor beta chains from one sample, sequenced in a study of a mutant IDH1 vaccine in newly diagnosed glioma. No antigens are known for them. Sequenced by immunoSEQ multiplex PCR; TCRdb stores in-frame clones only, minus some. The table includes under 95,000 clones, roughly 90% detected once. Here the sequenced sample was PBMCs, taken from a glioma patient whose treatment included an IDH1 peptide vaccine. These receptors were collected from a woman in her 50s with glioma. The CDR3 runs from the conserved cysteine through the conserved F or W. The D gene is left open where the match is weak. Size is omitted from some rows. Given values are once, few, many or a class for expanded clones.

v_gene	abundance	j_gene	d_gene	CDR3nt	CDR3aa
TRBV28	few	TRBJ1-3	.	TGTGCCACCCTAGCTGGAAACACCATATATTTT	CATLAGNTIYF
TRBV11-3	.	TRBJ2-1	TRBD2	TGTGCCAGCAGCTTAACCGGGACTAGCGGGAGTGGTGAGCAGTTCTTC	CASSLTGTSGSGEQFF
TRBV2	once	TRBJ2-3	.	TGTGCCAGCAGTGAACAACTGACGGGGACAGATACGCAGTATTTT	CASSEQLTGTDTQYF
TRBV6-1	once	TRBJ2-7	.	TGTGCCAGCAGTGCCTCCGGGACGGCTTTCTACGAGCAGTACTTC	CASSASGTAFYEQYF
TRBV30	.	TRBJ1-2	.	TGTGCCTGGGAGAGGACCGATGGCTACACCTTC	CAWERTDGYTF
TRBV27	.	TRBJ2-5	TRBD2	TGTGCCAGCAGATTAGCGGGAGTATATGAGACCCAGTACTTC	CASRLAGVYETQYF
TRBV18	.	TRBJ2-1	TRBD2	TGTGCCAGCTCACCGGTTACTAGCGGGAGGGCCTACAATGAGCAGTTCTTC	CASSPVTSGRAYNEQFF
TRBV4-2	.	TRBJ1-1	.	TGTGCCAGCAGCCAAGATGTGAACACTGAAGCTTTCTTT	CASSQDVNTEAFF
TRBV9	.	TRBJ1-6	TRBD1	TGTGCCAGCGGACCGGGACAGGGGCTCCACTTT	CASGPGQGLHF
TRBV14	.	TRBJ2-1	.	TGTGCCAGCAGCCAAGTCGGGGAGAGAAAGCAGTTCTTC	CASSQVGERKQFF
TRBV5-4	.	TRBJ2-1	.	TGTGCCAGCAGCTTGGGGGGCCACAGCGATGAGCAGTTCTTC	CASSLGGHSDEQFF
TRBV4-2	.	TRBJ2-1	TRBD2	TGTGCCAGCAGCCAAGTAGCGGGCTCCTACAATGAGCAGTTCTTC	CASSQVAGSYNEQFF
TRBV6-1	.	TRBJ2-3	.	TGTGCCAGCAGTACCGGGACATCTAGCACAGATACGCAGTATTTT	CASSTGTSSTDTQYF
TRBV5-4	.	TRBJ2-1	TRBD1	TGTGCCAGCAGCTTTAACAGGGGTGGAACCTACAATGAGCAGTTCTTC	CASSFNRGGTYNEQFF
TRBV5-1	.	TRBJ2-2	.	TGCGCCAGCAGCTTGTTACGGGGTACGAACACCGGGGAGCTGTTTTTT	CASSLLRGTNTGELFF
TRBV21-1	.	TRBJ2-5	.	TGTGCCAGCCTTAAACCAGGAGACCAAGAGACCCAGTACTTC	CASLKPGDQETQYF
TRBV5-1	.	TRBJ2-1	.	TGCGCCAGCAGCTTGTGGCTCGATGAGCAGTTCTTC	CASSLWLDEQFF
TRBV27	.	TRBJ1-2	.	TGTGCCAGCAGTTTGACGCCAGGGGTCTATGGCTACACCTTC	CASSLTPGVYGYTF
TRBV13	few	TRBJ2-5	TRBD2	TGTGCCAGCAGCCACAGACTAGCGGGGTTCCAAGAGACCCAGTACTTC	CASSHRLAGFQETQYF
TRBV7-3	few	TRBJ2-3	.	TGTGCCAGCAGCCCCACTGGGGATACGCAGTATTTT	CASSPTGDTQYF
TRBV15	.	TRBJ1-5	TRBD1	TGTGCCACCAGCAGGGACCACAGGGGTCAGCCCCAGCATTTT	CATSRDHRGQPQHF
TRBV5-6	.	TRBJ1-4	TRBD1	TGTGCCAGCAGCTTGGCCCGACAGGGAAAAGAAAAACTGTTTTTT	CASSLARQGKEKLFF
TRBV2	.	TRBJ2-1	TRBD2	TGTGCCAGCAGTGCGACTAGCGGCTTTTACAATGAGCAGTTCTTC	CASSATSGFYNEQFF
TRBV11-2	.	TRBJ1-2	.	TGTGCCAGCAGCTTCTACGGGATTGATGGCTACACCTTC	CASSFYGIDGYTF
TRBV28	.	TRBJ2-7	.	TGTGCCAGCAGTTTATGGAGTAGCGGATACCCCTACGAGCAGTACTTC	CASSLWSSGYPYEQYF
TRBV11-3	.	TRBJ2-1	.	TGTGCCAGCAGCTTATGGTCCCCAAGACTCACATCCACCTACAATGAGCAGTTCTTC	CASSLWSPRLTSTYNEQFF